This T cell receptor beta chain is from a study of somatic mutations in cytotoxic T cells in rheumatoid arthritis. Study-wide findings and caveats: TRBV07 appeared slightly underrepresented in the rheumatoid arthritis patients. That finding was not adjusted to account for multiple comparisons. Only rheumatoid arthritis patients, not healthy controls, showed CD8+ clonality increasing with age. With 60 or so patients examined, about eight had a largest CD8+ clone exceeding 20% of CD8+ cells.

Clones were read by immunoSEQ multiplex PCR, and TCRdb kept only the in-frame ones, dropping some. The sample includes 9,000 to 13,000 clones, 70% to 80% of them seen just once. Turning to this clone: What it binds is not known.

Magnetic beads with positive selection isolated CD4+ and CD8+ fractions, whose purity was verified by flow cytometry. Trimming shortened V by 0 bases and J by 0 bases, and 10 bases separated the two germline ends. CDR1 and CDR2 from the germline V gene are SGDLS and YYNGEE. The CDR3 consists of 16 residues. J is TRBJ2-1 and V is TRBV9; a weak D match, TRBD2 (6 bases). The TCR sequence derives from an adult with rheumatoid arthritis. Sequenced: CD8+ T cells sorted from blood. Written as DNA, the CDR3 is TGTGCCAGCAGCGTAGAGGCGGGGAGCTCCTACAATGAGCAGTTCTTC. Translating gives CASSVEAGSSYNEQFF.